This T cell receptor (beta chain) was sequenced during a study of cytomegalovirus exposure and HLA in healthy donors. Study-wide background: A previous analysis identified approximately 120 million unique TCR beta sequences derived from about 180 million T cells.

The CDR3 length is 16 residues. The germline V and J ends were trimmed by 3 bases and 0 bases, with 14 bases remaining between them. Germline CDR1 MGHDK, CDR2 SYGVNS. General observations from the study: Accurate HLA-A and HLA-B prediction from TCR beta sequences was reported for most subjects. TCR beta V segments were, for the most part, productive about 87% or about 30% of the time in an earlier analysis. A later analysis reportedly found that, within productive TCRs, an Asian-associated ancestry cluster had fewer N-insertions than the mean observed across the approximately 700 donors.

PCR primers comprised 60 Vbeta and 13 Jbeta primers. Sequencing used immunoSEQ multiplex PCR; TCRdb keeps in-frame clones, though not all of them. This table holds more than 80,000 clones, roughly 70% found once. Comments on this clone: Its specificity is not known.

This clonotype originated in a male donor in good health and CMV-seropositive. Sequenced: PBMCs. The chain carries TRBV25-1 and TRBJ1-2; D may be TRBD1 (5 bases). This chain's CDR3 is CASSEEGRGTNYGYTF. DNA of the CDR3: TGTGCCAGCAGTGAGGAGGGCCGGGGGACTAACTATGGCTACACCTTC.